This T cell receptor (beta chain) stems from a study of early T cells in non-severe SARS-CoV-2 infection. Study-wide background: Sequencing of unsorted whole blood was done on bulk RNA, leaving chains unpaired.

In this sample, this clonotype turned up many times. Its antigen is still unknown. Study results and limitations: Private and CD4 specificities were missed by VDJdb matching, which favored anti-spike CD8 responses.

V was shortened by 6 bases and J by 1 base, with 12 bases between the two germline ends. The CDR3 sequence is 14 residues long. From germline, CDR1 is MNHNS and CDR2 SASEGT. Individual cDNA molecules were tagged with unique molecular identifiers, the study reported. TCRdb reprocessed the 5' RACE reads with MiXCR, giving one entry per CDR3 protein. The sample consists of 50,000 to 60,000 distinct CDR3 sequences, about 9.9% of them appearing once. V usage is TRBV6-1 and J usage is TRBJ1-1; the D is unclear. This receptor was taken from an adult who was a healthcare worker with PCR-confirmed SARS-CoV-2 infection or an uninfected control (not recorded which). Sequencing was carried out using whole blood. CDR3 in DNA: TGTGCCAGCAGCCTGACGCGGGCGAACACTGAAGCTTTCTTT. Protein sequence: CASSLTRANTEAFF.